This TCR beta chain was found in a study of blood T cells in healthy people across ages. Study results and caveats: Estimates of diversity drawn from one million T cells were considered underestimates. There was no known CMV status for donors, so expanded clonotype changes were possibly confounded.

Germline values: CDR1 SQVTM, CDR2 ANQGSEA. The CDR3 sequence is 13 residues long. V was trimmed by 2 bases and J by 0 bases, leaving 6 bases between them. PCR was performed a second time for about 7 to 12 cycles using a sample-barcoded 5' primer and a J-beta primer mix. In TCRdb, the 5' RACE reads were re-called with MiXCR into one record per CDR3 protein. The sample holds 650,000 to 800,000 distinct CDR3 sequences, around 52% seen once. This clonotype has just a few counts. Its target is not known. This receptor was obtained from a woman older than 75 in good health. Sequencing was done on a sample of blood. The chain links TRBV29-1 to TRBJ2-3; D gene unclear. The CDR3 loop is CSVEKDSTDTQYF. In DNA form, the CDR3 reads TGCAGCGTTGAAAAAGACAGCACAGATACGCAGTATTTT.